Sequencing of this T cell receptor beta chain was carried out in a study of blood T cell repertoires in COVID-19. Whole-study context: COVID-19 samples from acute and convalescent phases originated in the United States, Italy and Spain. PBMCs, B-cell-depleted T cells, or T cells provided the cDNA or gDNA that made up the material.

In germline, CDR1 is SGDLS, CDR2 YYNGEE. Trimming removed 3 bases from V and 9 bases from J, with 10 bases in between. The length of the CDR3 is 12 residues. The authors' processing: Amplification from reference gene primers served as the basis for estimated nucleated cell counts. Clones were sequenced by immunoSEQ multiplex PCR, and TCRdb holds only the in-frame ones, with some missing. That table gives V, J and clone size, and the DNA gave D and trimming. The table has about 100,000 clones, more than 85% seen once. Sequencing was done on a sample of peripheral blood. This chain joins TRBV9 and TRBJ1-5, with D perhaps matching TRBD1 (5 bases). This receptor was taken from a man aged 60-69 years with acute or convalescent COVID-19. The CDR3: CASSAPGGPQHF. CDR3 sequence (DNA): TGTGCCAGCAGCGCGCCGGGGGGGCCCCAGCATTTT. The full variable domain, its missing parts supplied by reference TRBV9 and TRBJ1-5, is DSGVTQTPKHLITATGQRVTLRCSPRSGDLSVYWYQQSLDQGLQFLIQYYNGEERAKGNILERFSAQQFPDLHSELNLSSLELGDSALYFCASSAPGGPQHFGDGTRLSIL.